This passage covers 32 T cell receptor beta chains from one sample sequenced in a study of CXCR3-negative and CXCR3-positive naive CD8 T cells. Through 5' RACE with UMI labels, the TRB cDNA libraries were prepared. No DNA is given; TCRdb re-called the 5' RACE reads and lists each CDR3 protein once. The listing contains some 28,000 distinct CDR3 sequences. The sample taken for sequencing was memory CD8+ T cells from blood. The origin of the receptors is a human donor in good health. Some clones in this sample may be carry-over from other donors' samples.

The chain recombines TRBV7-9 with TRBJ2-7. The length of the CDR3 is 15 residues. From germline, CDR1 is SEHNR and CDR2 FQNEAQ (reference sequence). CDR3 in amino acids: CASSPAYRENYEQYF.

This chain joins TRBV4-3 and TRBJ1-4; absent DNA, TCRdb's TRBD1 call cannot be checked. The germline gives CDR1 LGHNA, CDR2 YSLEER. The CDR3 consists of 15 residues. The CDR3 region is CASSHDSGGNEKLFF.

CDR3 sequence: CASSVGGTGANVLTF. The chain is built from TRBV7-6 and TRBJ2-6. The germline V gene has CDR1 SGHVS and CDR2 FNYEAQ. The CDR3 extends over 15 amino acids.

V is TRBV27 and J is TRBJ2-1; TCRdb gives TRBD2 as the D gene, but with no DNA this cannot be confirmed. The CDR3 runs to 14 residues. Germline lookup yields CDR1 MNHEY and CDR2 SMNVEV (reference sequence). The CDR3 region is CASSLRGWRNEQFF.

The CDR3 region is CSAGSGRDTEAFF. This rearrangement joins TRBV20-1 to TRBJ1-1; as DNA is missing, the TRBD1 call by TCRdb cannot be tested. Germline CDR1 is DFQATT and CDR2 is SNEGSKA (reference sequence). The CDR3 is made up of 13 amino acids.

The chain uses TRBV28 and TRBJ2-5; no DNA is available, so the TRBD2 call from TCRdb remains unchecked. The germline V gene encodes CDR1 MDHEN and CDR2 SYDVKM. The CDR3 sequence is 17 residues long. CDR3: CASSSLRLAGDQETQYF.

This chain connects TRBV27 to TRBJ2-7; checking the TCRdb D call of TRBD1 is not possible without DNA. The CDR3 consists of 14 residues. Germline CDR1 and CDR2: MNHEY and SMNVEV (reference sequence). The CDR3 protein is CASRTGEYSYEQYF.

The genes are TRBV9 and TRBJ2-3; with no DNA, the TCRdb D assignment of TRBD1 cannot be verified. This CDR3 is built from 15 residues. The germline V gene encodes CDR1 SGDLS and CDR2 YYNGEE. The CDR3 sequence is CASSAYRGPPDTQYF.

The chain is built from TRBV7-2 and TRBJ2-7. The CDR3 has 14 amino acids. The germline CDR1 and CDR2 sequences are SGHTA and FQGNSA. CDR3 residues: CASSLVADSYEQYF.

The chain couples TRBV14 to TRBJ1-5. In germline, CDR1 is SGHDN, CDR2 FVKESK. The CDR3 length is 13 residues. The CDR3 loop is CASSPYGSQPQHF.

V gene TRBV6-2 or TRBV6-3 combines with J gene TRBJ2-1; TCRdb's assignment of TRBD1 cannot be checked, as there is no DNA. The CDR3 covers 21 residues. The germline gives CDR1 MNHEY, CDR2 SVGEGT. The CDR3 is CASSYPNRESVAGETYNEQFF.

This CDR3 reads CATRQDLITGGPHEQFF. J is TRBJ2-1 and V is TRBV10-3; TCRdb proposes TRBD2, but this gene call is untestable without DNA. Germline lookup yields CDR1 ENHRY and CDR2 SYGVKD. The CDR3 totals 17 residues.

This chain joins TRBV7-9 and TRBJ2-7; as DNA is missing, the TRBD1 call by TCRdb cannot be tested. Germline V gene data show CDR1 as SEHNR and CDR2 as FQNEAQ (reference sequence). This CDR3 spans 15 amino acids. The CDR3 region is CASSLAGTGDYEQYF.

In terms of frequency, this clonotype is medium-sized (0.01 to 0.1%). The rearrangement uses TRBV7-6 and TRBJ2-1. CDR3 size: 13 residues. Germline lookup yields CDR1 SGHVS and CDR2 FNYEAQ. The CDR3 spells CASSPDSYNEQFF.

CDR3 residues: CASSVDGGSSYEQYF. This sequence joins TRBV9 and TRBJ2-7. The CDR3 has 15 amino acids. Germline loops: CDR1 SGDLS, CDR2 YYNGEE. Drawing the rest from reference TRBV9 and TRBJ2-7, the complete variable domain is DSGVTQTPKHLITATGQRVTLRCSPRSGDLSVYWYQQSLDQGLQFLIQYYNGEERAKGNILERFSAQQFPDLHSELNLSSLELGDSALYFCASSVDGGSSYEQYFGPGTRLTVT.

The chain carries TRBV28 and TRBJ2-7; no DNA is available, so the TRBD1 call from TCRdb remains unchecked. Germline V lookup: CDR1 MDHEN, CDR2 SYDVKM. There are 14 residues in the CDR3. This CDR3 reads CASSFLSGAGEQYF.

The V gene is TRBV11-1, the J gene TRBJ2-2; TCRdb proposes TRBD2, but this gene call is untestable without DNA. Germline V gene lookup returns CDR1 SGHAT and CDR2 FQDESV (reference sequence). The CDR3 is made up of 23 amino acids. This CDR3 reads CASSLRHHPPMTSGGPGTGELFF.

The V call is TRBV29-1, the J call TRBJ2-1; TCRdb lists TRBD1, though no DNA is available to test this call. The germline CDR1 and CDR2 sequences are SQVTM and ANQGSEA. The CDR3 is 15 residues long. CDR3 sequence reads: CSAGQGTRVRNEQFF.

The chain couples TRBV29-1 to TRBJ2-7; TCRdb proposes TRBD1, but this gene call is untestable without DNA. Germline CDR1 is SQVTM and CDR2 is ANQGSEA. The CDR3 sequence is 12 residues long. The CDR3 spells CSVVDRLDEQYF.

V is TRBV30 and J is TRBJ2-1; TCRdb reports TRBD2, a call that lacks DNA to check it against. The length of the CDR3 is 14 residues. The V gene's germline CDR1 is GTSNPN and CDR2 SVGIG (reference sequence). The CDR3 loop is CAWSVPGDYNEQFF. The whole variable domain, remainder taken from reference TRBV30 and TRBJ2-1, is SQTIHQWPATLVQPVGSPLSLECTVEGTSNPNLYWYRQAAGRGLQLLFYSVGIGQISSEVPQNLSASRPQDRQFILSSKKLLLSDSGFYLCAWSVPGDYNEQFFGPGTRLTVL.

This chain connects TRBV12-5 to TRBJ2-1; the D call from TCRdb, TRBD2, cannot be confirmed without DNA. The CDR3 is made up of 17 amino acids. Per germline, CDR1 LGHNT and CDR2 FRNRAP. CDR3 in amino acids: CASAVAGLPSSYNEQFF.

The genes are TRBV6-2 or TRBV6-3 and TRBJ2-1; TCRdb names TRBD2, which stays unverified in the absence of DNA. This CDR3 is 14 amino acids long. From germline, CDR1 is MNHEY and CDR2 SVGEGT. Here the CDR3 reads CASSPPGSYNEQFF.

CDR3 loop: CSVAGSSYNEQFF. This chain connects TRBV29-1 to TRBJ2-1. There are 13 residues in the CDR3. Looked up from germline, CDR1 is SQVTM and CDR2 is ANQGSEA.

The V gene is TRBV7-2, the J gene TRBJ2-7; the TCRdb call, TRBD1, lacks DNA for checking. There are 15 residues in the CDR3. Germline V gene data show CDR1 as SGHTA and CDR2 as FQGNSA. The CDR3 region is CASSTTAGSSYEQYF.

This chain's CDR3 is CASALGTGDRFF. The rearrangement joins TRBV7-3 to TRBJ2-1; TCRdb selects TRBD1, and the lack of DNA leaves this call unchecked. The germline V gene has CDR1 SGHTA and CDR2 FQGTGA. The CDR3 has 12 amino acids.

CDR3 residues: CASSTGRGPRTSGTYNEQFF. The V gene is TRBV5-1, the J gene TRBJ2-1; the TRBD2 assignment by TCRdb is unverifiable without DNA. Germline CDR1 and CDR2: SGHRS and YFSETQ. This CDR3 spans 20 amino acids.

The rearrangement joins TRBV3-1 to TRBJ2-1; TCRdb gives TRBD2 as the D gene, but with no DNA this cannot be confirmed. CDR3 size: 18 residues. Germline V gene data show CDR1 as LGHDT and CDR2 as YNNKEL (reference sequence). CDR3 amino acids: CASSREGLAGGLYNEQFF.

The rearrangement links TRBV27 to TRBJ2-7; TCRdb gives TRBD2 as the D gene, but with no DNA this cannot be confirmed. There are 17 residues in the CDR3. CDR1 and CDR2 (germline): MNHEY, SMNVEV (reference sequence). The CDR3 sequence: CASSPRPGAGWPTEQYF.

The V gene is TRBV7-6, the J gene TRBJ2-7. Germline CDR1 is SGHVS and CDR2 is FNYEAQ. This CDR3 contains 13 residues. The CDR3 sequence is CASSFPIYGEQYF.

The chain recombines TRBV4-2 with TRBJ2-1; TCRdb proposes TRBD2, but this gene call is untestable without DNA. Germline CDR1 LGHNA, CDR2 YNFKEQ. This CDR3 region has 16 residues. CDR3 sequence: CASSQDTSGGYNEQFF.

The V gene is TRBV12-3 or TRBV12-4, the J gene TRBJ2-7. This CDR3 comprises 12 residues. The CDR3 sequence: CASSLNRREQYF.

This clonotype ranks as medium-sized in terms of frequency. The rearrangement links TRBV7-6 to TRBJ2-3; the TCRdb call, TRBD1, lacks DNA for checking. The V gene's germline CDR1 is SGHVS and CDR2 FNYEAQ. CDR3 size: 15 residues. The CDR3 reads CASSPGVQRTDTQYF.